Reported below is one TCR beta chain. The record originates from a study of blood T cell repertoires in COVID-19. The repertoire was sequenced with immunoSEQ multiplex PCR; TCRdb's copy has only in-frame clones and lacks some. This sample has 150,000 to 200,000 clones, with roughly nine tenths found just once. Germline CDR1 is KGHSH and CDR2 is LQKENI. V was clipped by 1 base and J by 7 bases, with 10 bases between them. The CDR3 totals 13 residues. This TCR was sampled from a man in his 70s with active or convalescent COVID-19. The chain uses TRBV18 and TRBJ1-1; D is unclear. The sequenced sample consisted of peripheral blood. The CDR3 coding sequence is TGTGCCAGCTCACCACTTATTGGAGATGAAGCTTTCTTT. It specifies CASSPLIGDEAFF.